This T cell receptor (beta chain) stems from a study of blood T cell repertoires in COVID-19. Overall study: Collection of acute and convalescent COVID-19 samples took place in the United States, Italy and Spain. PBMCs, B-cell-depleted T cells, or T cells provided the cDNA or gDNA that made up the material.

In germline, CDR1 is MDHEN, CDR2 SYDVKM. This CDR3 contains 14 residues. The ends were cut back, 6 bases at V and 5 bases at J, with 13 bases in the middle. Seattle patients were enrolled during active infection and followed longitudinally. Sequenced by immunoSEQ multiplex PCR; TCRdb stores in-frame clones only, minus some. Here the sample spans about 210,000 clones, roughly 82% being singletons. What was sequenced was peripheral blood. The TCR was taken from a woman aged 60-75 years with COVID-19, enrolled during active disease. This chain links TRBV28 with TRBJ1-4; tentative D call: TRBD1 (5 bases). The CDR3 bases are TGTGCCAGCAGCGCCCCGGGGGACAATGAAAAACTGTTTTTT. It translates to CASSAPGDNEKLFF. The whole variable domain, filled in from reference TRBV28 and TRBJ1-4, reads DVKVTQSSRYLVKRTGEKVFLECVQDMDHENMFWYRQDPGLGLRLIYFSYDVKMKEKGDIPEGYSVSREKKERFSLILESASTNQTSMYLCASSAPGDNEKLFFGSGTQLSVL.